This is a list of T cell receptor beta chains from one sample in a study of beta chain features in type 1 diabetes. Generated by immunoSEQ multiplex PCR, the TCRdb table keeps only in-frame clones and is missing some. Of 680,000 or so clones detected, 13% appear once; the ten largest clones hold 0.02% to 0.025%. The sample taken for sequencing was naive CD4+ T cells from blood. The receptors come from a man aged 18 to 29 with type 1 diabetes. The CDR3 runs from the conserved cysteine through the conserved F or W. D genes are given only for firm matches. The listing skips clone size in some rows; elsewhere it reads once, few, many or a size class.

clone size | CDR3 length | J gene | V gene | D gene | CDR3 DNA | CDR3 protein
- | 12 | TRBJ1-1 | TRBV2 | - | TGTGCCTCGACCAGGGAGAACACTGAAGCTTTCTTT | CASTRENTEAFF
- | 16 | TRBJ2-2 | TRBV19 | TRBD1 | TGTGCCAGTAGACCCGAGGGACAGTTAGATGCCGGGGAGCTGTTTTTT | CASRPEGQLDAGELFF
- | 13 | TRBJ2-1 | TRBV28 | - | TGTGCCAGCAGCCCCCACGACTACAATGAGCAGTTCTTC | CASSPHDYNEQFF
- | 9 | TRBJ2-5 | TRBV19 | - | TGTCGGCTCCAAGAGACCCAGTACTTC | CRLQETQYF
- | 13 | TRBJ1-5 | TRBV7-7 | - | TGTGCTAGCAGCTTGGGGGTTTTGCAGCCCCAGCATTTT | CASSLGVLQPQHF
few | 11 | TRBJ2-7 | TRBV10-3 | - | TGTGCCATCAGTGGTGGGTACGAGCAGTACTTC | CAISGGYEQYF
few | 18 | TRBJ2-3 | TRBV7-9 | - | TGTGCCAGCAGCCCCCCCTTGGGGTACAAGACTAGCACAGATACGCAGTATTTT | CASSPPLGYKTSTDTQYF
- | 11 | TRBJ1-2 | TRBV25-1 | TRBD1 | TGTGCCAGCGGGGAGACAGGGGGGCCCAGCTTC | CASGETGGPSF
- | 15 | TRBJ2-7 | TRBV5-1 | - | TGCGCCAGCAGCTCTGGTCAGGGGGGCTCCTACGAGCAGTACTTC | CASSSGQGGSYEQYF
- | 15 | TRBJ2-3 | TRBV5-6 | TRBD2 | TGTGCCAGCAGCAACCTAGCGGGGGGCACAGATACGCAGTATTTT | CASSNLAGGTDTQYF
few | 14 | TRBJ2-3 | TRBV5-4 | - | TGTGCCAGTCTCCTTTTCGGGGGCCCAGATACGCAGTATTTT | CASLLFGGPDTQYF
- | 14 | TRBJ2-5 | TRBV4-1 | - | TGCGCCAGCAGCCAAGAGGACCTTCAAGAGACCCAGTACTTC | CASSQEDLQETQYF
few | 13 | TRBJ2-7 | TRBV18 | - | TGTGCCAGCTCACAGGGGGTCGGGTACGAGCAGTACTTC | CASSQGVGYEQYF
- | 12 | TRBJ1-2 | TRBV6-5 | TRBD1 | TGTGCCAGCAGTTACTCAGGGGGCGGCTACACCTTC | CASSYSGGGYTF
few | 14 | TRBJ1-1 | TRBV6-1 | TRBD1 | TGTGCCAGCAGTGTGGGACAGGGGAACACTGAAGCTTTCTTT | CASSVGQGNTEAFF
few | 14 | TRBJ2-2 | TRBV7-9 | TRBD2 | TGTGCCAGCACTAGCGGGGGGAACACCGGGGAGCTGTTTTTT | CASTSGGNTGELFF
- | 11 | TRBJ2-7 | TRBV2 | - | TGTGCCAGCAGTGAGGGATACGAGCAGTACTTC | CASSEGYEQYF
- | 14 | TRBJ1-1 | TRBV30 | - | TGTGCCTGGAGTGTAGGAGTTTCGAACACTGAAGCTTTCTTT | CAWSVGVSNTEAFF
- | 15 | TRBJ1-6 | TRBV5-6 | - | TGTGCCAGCAGCTTGACTGTCAGTCTGGACTCACCCCTCCACTTT | CASSLTVSLDSPLHF
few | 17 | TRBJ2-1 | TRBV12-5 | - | TGTGCTAGTGGTTTGGTACATCAGGACAAGGGGTACAATGAGCAGTTCTTC | CASGLVHQDKGYNEQFF
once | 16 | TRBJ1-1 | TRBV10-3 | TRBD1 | TGTGCCATCCGCGGTGATCCGGGACAGCTGAACACTGAAGCTTTCTTT | CAIRGDPGQLNTEAFF
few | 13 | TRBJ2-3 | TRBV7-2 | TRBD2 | TGTGCCGGAGGCGGCGGGGGGACAGATACGCAGTATTTT | CAGGGGGTDTQYF
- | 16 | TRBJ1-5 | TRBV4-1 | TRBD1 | TGCGCCAGCAGCCAAGATGGGACAGGGACGGGTCAGCCCCAGCATTTT | CASSQDGTGTGQPQHF
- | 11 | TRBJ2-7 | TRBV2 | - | TGTGCCAGCAGTGGGTCCTACGAGCAGTACTTC | CASSGSYEQYF
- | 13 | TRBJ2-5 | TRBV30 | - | TGTGCCTGGAACCCGGGATCCGGGGAGACCCAGTACTTC | CAWNPGSGETQYF
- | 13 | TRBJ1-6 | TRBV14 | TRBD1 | TGTGCCAGCAGCCAAACAGGGGTCTCACCCCTCCACTTT | CASSQTGVSPLHF
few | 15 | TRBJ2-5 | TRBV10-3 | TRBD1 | TGTGCCATCAGCGGACAGGGTTTTCCGAGAGAGACCCAGTACTTC | CAISGQGFPRETQYF
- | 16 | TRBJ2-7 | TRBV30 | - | TGTGCCTGGAGAGTTGCGGCAACAGGCGCACGTGGCGAGCAGTACTTC | CAWRVAATGARGEQYF
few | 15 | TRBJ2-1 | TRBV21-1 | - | TGTGCCAGCAGCCGACAACCTAACTCCTACAATGAGCAGTTCTTC | CASSRQPNSYNEQFF
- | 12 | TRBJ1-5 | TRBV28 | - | TGTGCCAGCAGGGGGGGCAATCAGCCCCAGCATTTT | CASRGGNQPQHF
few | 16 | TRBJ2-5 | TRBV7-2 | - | TGTGCCAGCAGCTTAGAAATTGACAGGCTCCAAGAGACCCAGTACTTC | CASSLEIDRLQETQYF
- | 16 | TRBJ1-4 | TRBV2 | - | TGTGCCAGCAGTGAAGGCCTCATCCGTGGCGCGGAAAAACTGTTTTTT | CASSEGLIRGAEKLFF
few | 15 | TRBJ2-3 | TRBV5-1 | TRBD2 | TGCGCCAGCAGCCCCGGTTCTAGCGGGGCAGATACGCAGTATTTT | CASSPGSSGADTQYF
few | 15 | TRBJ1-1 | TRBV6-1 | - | TGTGCCAGCAGTGAGACAGTGGGGATGAACACTGAAGCTTTCTTT | CASSETVGMNTEAFF
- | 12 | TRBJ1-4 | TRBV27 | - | TGTGCCAGCAGTGTCAGAGGCGAAAAACTGTTTTTT | CASSVRGEKLFF
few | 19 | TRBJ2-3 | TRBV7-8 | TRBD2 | TGTGCCAGCAGCTTAGTCGCTGGACTAGCGGGATCTAGCACAGATACGCAGTATTTT | CASSLVAGLAGSSTDTQYF
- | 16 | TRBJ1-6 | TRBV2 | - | TGTGCCAGCAGTGAATTGGCAGGGTCTACGGATTCACCCCTCCACTTT | CASSELAGSTDSPLHF